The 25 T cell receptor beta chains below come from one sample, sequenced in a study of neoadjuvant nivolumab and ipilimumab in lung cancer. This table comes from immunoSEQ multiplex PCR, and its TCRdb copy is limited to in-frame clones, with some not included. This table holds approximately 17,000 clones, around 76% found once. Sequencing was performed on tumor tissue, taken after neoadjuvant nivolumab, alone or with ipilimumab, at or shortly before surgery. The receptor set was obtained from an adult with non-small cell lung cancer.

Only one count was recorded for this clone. The CDR3 here is CSVAGQSNQPQHF. As DNA, the CDR3 is TGCAGCGTCGCTGGACAAAGCAATCAGCCCCAGCATTTT. V gene TRBV29-1 combines with J gene TRBJ1-5; D perhaps matches TRBD1 (5 bases). V lost 6 bases to trimming and J lost 1 base, with 10 bases between them. Per the germline V gene, CDR1 is SQVTM and CDR2 is ANQGSEA. The CDR3 consists of 13 residues. The whole variable domain, remainder taken from reference TRBV29-1 and TRBJ1-5, is SAVISQKPSRDICQRGTSLTIQCQVDSQVTMMFWYRQQPGQSLTLIATANQGSEATYESGFVIDKFPISRPNLTFSTLTVSNMSPEDSSIYLCSVAGQSNQPQHFGDGTRLSIL.

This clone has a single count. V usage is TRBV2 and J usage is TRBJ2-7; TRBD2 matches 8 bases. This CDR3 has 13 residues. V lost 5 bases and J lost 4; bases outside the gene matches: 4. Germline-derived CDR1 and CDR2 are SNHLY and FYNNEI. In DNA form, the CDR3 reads TGTGCCAGCAGTCGGGGGGGCTCGTACGAGCAGTACTTC. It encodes CASSRGGSYEQYF.

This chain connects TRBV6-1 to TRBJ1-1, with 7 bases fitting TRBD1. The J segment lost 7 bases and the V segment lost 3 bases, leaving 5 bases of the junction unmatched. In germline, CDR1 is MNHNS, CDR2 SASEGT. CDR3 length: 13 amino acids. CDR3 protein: CASSDGQDVEAFF. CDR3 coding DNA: TGTGCCAGCAGTGATGGACAGGACGTTGAAGCTTTCTTT.

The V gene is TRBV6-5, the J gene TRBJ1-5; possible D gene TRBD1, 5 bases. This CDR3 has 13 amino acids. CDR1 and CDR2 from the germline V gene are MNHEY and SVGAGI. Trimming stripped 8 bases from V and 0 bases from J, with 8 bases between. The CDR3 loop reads CASGTFSNQPQHF. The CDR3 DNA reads TGTGCCAGCGGGACGTTTAGCAATCAGCCCCAGCATTTT.

CDR3 sequence reads: CASRGDEGQPQHF. CDR3 DNA: TGTGCCAGCAGGGGGGACGAGGGACAGCCCCAGCATTTT. The genes are TRBV2 and TRBJ1-5; possible D gene TRBD1, 5 bases. The germline V gene encodes CDR1 SNHLY and CDR2 FYNNEI. The CDR3 spans 13 residues. With 6 bases removed from V and 7 bases from J, the gap between germline ends came to 13 bases.

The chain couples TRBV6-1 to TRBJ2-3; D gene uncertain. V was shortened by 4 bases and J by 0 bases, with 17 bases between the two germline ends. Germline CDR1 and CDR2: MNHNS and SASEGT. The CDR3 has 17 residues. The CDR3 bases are TGTGCCAGCAGTGCCTCCTCAGTCTCCTCTAGCACAGATACGCAGTATTTT. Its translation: CASSASSVSSSTDTQYF.

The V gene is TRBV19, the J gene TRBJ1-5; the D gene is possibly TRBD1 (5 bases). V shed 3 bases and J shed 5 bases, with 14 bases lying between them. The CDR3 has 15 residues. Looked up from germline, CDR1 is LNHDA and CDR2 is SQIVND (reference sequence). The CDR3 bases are TGTGCCAGTAGTATTGGAAGGGGACTGGATCAGCCCCAGCATTTT. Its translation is CASSIGRGLDQPQHF.

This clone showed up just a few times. CDR3 bases: TGTGCCAGCAGTCGGGCCAGGGGACGTGAAAAACTGTTTTTT. Its translation is CASSRARGREKLFF. This chain connects TRBV27 to TRBJ1-4, with a tentative D call TRBD1 (6 bases). The CDR3 loop spans 14 amino acids. The V end was cut by 5 bases, the J end by 7 bases, with 14 bases between. Germline V gene lookup returns CDR1 MNHEY and CDR2 SMNVEV (reference sequence).

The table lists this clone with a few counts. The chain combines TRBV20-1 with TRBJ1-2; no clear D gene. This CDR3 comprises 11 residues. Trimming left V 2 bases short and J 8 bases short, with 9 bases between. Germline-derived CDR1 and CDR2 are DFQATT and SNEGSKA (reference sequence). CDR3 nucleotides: TGCAGTGCTAGATGGCAGTCAGGCTACACCTTC. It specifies CSARWQSGYTF.

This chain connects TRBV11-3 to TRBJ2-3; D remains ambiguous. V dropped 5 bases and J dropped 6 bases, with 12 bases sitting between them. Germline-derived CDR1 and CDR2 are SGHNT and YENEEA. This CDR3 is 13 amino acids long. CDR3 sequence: CASSQPSVDTQYF. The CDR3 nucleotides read TGTGCCAGCAGCCAACCTTCAGTGGATACGCAGTATTTT.

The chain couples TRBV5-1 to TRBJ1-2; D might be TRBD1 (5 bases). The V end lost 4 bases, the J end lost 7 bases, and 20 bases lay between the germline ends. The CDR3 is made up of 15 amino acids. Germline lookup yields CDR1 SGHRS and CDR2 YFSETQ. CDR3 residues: CASSPRGDDGAGYTF. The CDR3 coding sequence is TGCGCCAGCAGCCCCCGAGGGGACGATGGGGCTGGCTACACCTTC.

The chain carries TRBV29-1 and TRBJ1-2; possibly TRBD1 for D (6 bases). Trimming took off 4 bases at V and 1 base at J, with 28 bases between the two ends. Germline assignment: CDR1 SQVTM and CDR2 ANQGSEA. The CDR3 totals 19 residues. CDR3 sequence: CSVGGTWTAKNRGNYGYTF. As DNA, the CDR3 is TGCAGCGTTGGAGGGACCTGGACAGCAAAGAACCGGGGTAACTATGGCTACACCTTC.

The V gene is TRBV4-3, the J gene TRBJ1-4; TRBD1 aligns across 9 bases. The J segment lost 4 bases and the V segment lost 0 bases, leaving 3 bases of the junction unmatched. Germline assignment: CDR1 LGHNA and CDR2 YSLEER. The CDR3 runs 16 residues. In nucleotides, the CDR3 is TGCGCCAGCAGCCAAGATCCGGGACAGGGTAATGAAAAACTGTTTTTT. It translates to CASSQDPGQGNEKLFF.

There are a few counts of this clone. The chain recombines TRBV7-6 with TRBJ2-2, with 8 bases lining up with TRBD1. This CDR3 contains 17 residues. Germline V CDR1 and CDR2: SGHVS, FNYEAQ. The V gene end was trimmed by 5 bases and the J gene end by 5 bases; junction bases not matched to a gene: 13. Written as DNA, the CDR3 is TGTGCCAGCAGCATCGGACAGGGATCTTCGGGAACCGGGGAGCTGTTTTTT. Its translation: CASSIGQGSSGTGELFF.

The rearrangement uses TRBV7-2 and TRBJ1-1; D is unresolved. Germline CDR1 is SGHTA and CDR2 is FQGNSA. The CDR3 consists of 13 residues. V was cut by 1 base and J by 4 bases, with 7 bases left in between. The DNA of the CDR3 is TGTGCCAGCAGCTTAGGCGGGTCCACTGAAGCTTTCTTT. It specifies CASSLGGSTEAFF.

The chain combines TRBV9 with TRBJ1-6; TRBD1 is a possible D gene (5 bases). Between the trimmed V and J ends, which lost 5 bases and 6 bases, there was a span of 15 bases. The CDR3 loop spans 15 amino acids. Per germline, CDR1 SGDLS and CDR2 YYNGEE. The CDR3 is CASSPRGEGNSPLHF. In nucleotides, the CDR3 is TGTGCCAGCAGTCCTCGGGGGGAGGGTAATTCACCCCTCCACTTT.

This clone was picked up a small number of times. DNA of the CDR3: TGCGCCAGCAGCTTAGCGGGGGGGCCCGCTGAGCAGTTCTTC. Residues: CASSLAGGPAEQFF. V gene TRBV5-1 combines with J gene TRBJ2-1; 10 positions agree with TRBD2. The CDR3 spans 14 residues. The J segment lost 9 bases and the V segment lost 2 bases, leaving 5 bases of the junction unmatched. In germline, CDR1 is SGHRS, CDR2 YFSETQ.

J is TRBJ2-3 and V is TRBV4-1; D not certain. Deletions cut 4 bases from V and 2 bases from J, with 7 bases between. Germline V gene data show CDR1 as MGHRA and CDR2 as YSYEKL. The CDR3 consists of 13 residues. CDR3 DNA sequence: TGCGCCAGCAGCCTAGAGCCCACAGATACGCAGTATTTT. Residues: CASSLEPTDTQYF.

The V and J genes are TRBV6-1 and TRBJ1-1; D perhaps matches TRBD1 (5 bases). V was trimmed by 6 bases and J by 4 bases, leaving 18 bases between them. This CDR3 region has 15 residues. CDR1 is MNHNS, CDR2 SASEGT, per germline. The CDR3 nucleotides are TGTGCCAGCAGAAGAGTGCAGGGTAGCGTCACTGAAGCTTTCTTT. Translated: CASRRVQGSVTEAFF.

CDR3 protein: CASSVEGTVFNSPLHF. CDR3 sequence (DNA): TGTGCCAGCAGCGTAGAAGGGACAGTTTTTAATTCACCCCTCCACTTT. This chain links TRBV9 with TRBJ1-6, with 7 bases lining up with TRBD1. There are 16 residues in the CDR3. Germline V gene data show CDR1 as SGDLS and CDR2 as YYNGEE. Trimming took 0 bases from V and 6 from J; bases not matched to a gene: 6.

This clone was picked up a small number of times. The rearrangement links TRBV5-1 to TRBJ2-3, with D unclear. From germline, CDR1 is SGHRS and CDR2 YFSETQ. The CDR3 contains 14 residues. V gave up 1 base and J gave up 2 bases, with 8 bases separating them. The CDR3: CASSLMAATDTQYF. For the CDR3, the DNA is TGCGCCAGCAGCTTGATGGCAGCCACAGATACGCAGTATTTT.

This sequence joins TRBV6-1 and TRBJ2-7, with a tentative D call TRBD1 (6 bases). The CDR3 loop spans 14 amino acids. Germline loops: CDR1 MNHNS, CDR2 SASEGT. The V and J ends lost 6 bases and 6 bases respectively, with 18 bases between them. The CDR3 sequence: CASSEDSRWGEQYF. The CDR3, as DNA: TGTGCCAGCAGCGAGGACAGTCGGTGGGGCGAGCAGTACTTC.

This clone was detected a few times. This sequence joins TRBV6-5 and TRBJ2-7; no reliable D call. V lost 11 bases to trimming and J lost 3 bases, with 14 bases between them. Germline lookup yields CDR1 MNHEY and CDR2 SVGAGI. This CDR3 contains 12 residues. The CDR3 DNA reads TGTGCCGCACAGTCGCCTCACTACGAGCAGTACTTC. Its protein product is CAAQSPHYEQYF.

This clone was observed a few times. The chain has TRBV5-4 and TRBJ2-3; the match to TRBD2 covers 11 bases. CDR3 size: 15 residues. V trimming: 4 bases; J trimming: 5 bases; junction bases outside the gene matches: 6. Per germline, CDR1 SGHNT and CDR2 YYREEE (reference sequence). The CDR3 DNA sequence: TGTGCCAGCAGCCGTAGCGGGGGGGCCGAAGATACGCAGTATTTT. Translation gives CASSRSGGAEDTQYF. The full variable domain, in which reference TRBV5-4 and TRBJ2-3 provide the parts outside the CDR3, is ETGVTQSPTHLIKTRGQQVTLRCSSQSGHNTVSWYQQALGQGPQFIFQYYREEENGRGNFPPRFSGLQFPNYSSELNVNALELDDSALYLCASSRSGGAEDTQYFGPGTRLTVL.

This CDR3 reads CASSLKGSQETQYF. CDR3 coding DNA: TGTGCCAGCAGCTTAAAGGGAAGTCAAGAGACCCAGTACTTC. The V and J genes are TRBV7-9 and TRBJ2-5; D is ambiguous. The CDR3 runs to 14 residues. Trimming cost V 2 bases and J 2 bases, with 9 bases left between them. Germline CDR1 reads SEHNR; CDR2 reads FQNEAQ (reference sequence).